The sequence of this T cell receptor (beta chain) was determined in a study of T-cell memory formation after mild COVID-19. Study context: TCR clusters were mostly donor specific. General study findings and limits: Cross-reactive memory appears to have joined, as suggested by some responding clones showing up in pre-infection memory. Clones that shrank (day 15 to 85) were balanced CD4/CD8, whereas later expanders leaned CD4+.

On this clonotype: Its antigen remains unknown.

V shed 1 base and J shed 7 bases, with 1 base lying between them. CDR3 length: 11 amino acids. Germline-derived CDR1 and CDR2 are MNHEY and SVGAGI. 5'RACE, which relied on constant-segment primers, yielded TCR alpha and TCR beta cDNA libraries carrying sample barcodes and UMIs. TCRdb re-derived calls from the 5' RACE reads in MiXCR, one entry per CDR3 protein. The data hold tens of thousands of distinct CDR3 sequences, with roughly a quarter observed a single time. Material for sequencing was PBMCs or a T cell subset sorted from them (not recorded which). This sequence originates from a man aged 18 to 30 who had mild COVID-19 (a few samples of this study predate the infection). Cell type and time point are not known. The chain couples TRBV6-5 to TRBJ2-2; D unclear. The CDR3 spells CASSYFGELFF. CDR3 nucleotides: TGTGCCAGCAGTTACTTCGGGGAGCTGTTTTTT.